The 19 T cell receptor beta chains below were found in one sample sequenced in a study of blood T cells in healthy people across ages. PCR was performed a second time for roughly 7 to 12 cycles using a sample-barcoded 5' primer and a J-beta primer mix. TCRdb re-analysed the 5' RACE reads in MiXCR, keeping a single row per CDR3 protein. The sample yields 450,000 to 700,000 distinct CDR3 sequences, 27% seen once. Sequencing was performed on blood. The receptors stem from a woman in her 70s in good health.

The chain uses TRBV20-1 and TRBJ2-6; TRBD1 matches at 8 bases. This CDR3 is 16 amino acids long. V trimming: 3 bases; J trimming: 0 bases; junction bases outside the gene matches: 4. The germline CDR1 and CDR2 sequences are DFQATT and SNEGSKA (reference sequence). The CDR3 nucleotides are TGCAGTGCTAGCAGGGGGCCCCTCTCTGGGGCCAACGTCCTGACTTTC. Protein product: CSASRGPLSGANVLTF.

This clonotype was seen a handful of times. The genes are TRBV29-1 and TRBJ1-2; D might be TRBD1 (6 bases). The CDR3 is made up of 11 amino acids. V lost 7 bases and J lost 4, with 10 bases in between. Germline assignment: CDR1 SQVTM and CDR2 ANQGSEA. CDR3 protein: CSGQGSYGYTF. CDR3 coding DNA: TGCAGCGGGCAGGGGAGCTATGGCTACACCTTC.

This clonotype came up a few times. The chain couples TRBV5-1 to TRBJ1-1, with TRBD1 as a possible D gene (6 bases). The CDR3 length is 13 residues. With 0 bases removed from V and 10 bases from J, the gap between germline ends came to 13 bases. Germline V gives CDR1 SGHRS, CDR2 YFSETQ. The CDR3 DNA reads TGCGCCAGCAGCTTGGGAGGTCCAGGGGCAGCTTTCTTT. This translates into CASSLGGPGAAFF.

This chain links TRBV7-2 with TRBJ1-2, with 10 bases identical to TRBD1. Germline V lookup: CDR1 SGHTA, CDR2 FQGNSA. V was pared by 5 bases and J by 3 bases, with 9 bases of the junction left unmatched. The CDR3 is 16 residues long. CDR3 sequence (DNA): TGTGCCAGCAGCCTGGGGGGACAGGGGTTGGACTATGGCTACACCTTC. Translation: CASSLGGQGLDYGYTF.

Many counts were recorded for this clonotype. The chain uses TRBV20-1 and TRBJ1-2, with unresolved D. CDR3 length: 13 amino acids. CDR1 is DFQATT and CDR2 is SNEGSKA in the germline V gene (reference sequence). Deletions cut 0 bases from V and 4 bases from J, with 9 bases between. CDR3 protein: CSAREGGGYGYTF. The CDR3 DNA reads TGCAGTGCTAGAGAGGGTGGCGGCTATGGCTACACCTTC.

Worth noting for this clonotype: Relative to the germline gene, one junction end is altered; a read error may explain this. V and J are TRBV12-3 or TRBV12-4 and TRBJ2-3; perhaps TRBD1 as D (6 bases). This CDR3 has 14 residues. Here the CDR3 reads CASRRTGWADAQYF. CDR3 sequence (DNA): TGTGCCAGCAGGAGAACAGGGTGGGCAGATGCGCAGTATTTT.

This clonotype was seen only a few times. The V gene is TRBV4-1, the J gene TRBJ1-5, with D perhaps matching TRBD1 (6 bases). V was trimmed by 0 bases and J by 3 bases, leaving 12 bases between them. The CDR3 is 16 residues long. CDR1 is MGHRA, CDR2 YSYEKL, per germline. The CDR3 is CASSQERGADNQPQHF. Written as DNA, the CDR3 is TGCGCCAGCAGCCAAGAACGGGGGGCAGACAATCAGCCCCAGCATTTT.

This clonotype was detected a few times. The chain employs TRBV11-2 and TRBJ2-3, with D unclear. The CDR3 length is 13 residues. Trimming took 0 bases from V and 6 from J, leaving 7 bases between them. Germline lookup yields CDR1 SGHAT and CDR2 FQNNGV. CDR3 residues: CASSLDLSDTQYF. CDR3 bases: TGTGCCAGCAGCTTAGATCTTTCTGATACGCAGTATTTT.

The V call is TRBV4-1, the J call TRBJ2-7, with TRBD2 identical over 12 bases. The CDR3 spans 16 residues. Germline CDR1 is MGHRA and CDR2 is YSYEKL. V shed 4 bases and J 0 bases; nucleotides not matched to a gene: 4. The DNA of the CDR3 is TGCGCCAGCAGCCGCATGACTAGCGGGAGCTCCTACGAGCAGTACTTC. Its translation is CASSRMTSGSSYEQYF.

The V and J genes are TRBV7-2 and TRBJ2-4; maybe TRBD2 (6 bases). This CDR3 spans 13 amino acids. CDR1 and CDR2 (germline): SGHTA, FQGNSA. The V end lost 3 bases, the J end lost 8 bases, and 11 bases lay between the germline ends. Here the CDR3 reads CASSFKAGYIQYF. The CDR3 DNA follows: TGTGCCAGCAGCTTCAAGGCGGGGTACATTCAGTACTTC.

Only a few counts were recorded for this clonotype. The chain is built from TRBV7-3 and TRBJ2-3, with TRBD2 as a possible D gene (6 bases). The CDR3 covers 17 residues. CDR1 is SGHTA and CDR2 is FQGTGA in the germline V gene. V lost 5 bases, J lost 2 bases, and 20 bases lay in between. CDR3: CASSTLGSGSFTDTQYF. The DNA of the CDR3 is TGTGCCAGCAGCACCCTGGGTAGCGGTTCGTTCACAGATACGCAGTATTTT. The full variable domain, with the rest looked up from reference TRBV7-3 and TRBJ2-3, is GAGVSQTPSNKVTEKGKYVELRCDPISGHTALYWYRQSLGQGPEFLIYFQGTGAADDSGLPNDRFFAVRPEGSVSTLKIQRTERGDSAVYLCASSTLGSGSFTDTQYFGPGTRLTVL.

The CDR3 DNA reads TGCAGTGCCCCGGGGGGCAACACAGATACGCAGTATTTT. This translates into CSAPGGNTDTQYF. V is TRBV20-1 and J is TRBJ2-3; D perhaps matches TRBD2 (7 bases). Germline CDR1 and CDR2: DFQATT and SNEGSKA (reference sequence). V lost 6 bases and J lost 2, with 12 bases in between. This CDR3 has 13 amino acids.

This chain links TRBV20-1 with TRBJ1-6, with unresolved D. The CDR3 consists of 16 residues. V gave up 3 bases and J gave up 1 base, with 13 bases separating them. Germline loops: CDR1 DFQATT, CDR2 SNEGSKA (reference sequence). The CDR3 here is CSASDHRRSYNSPLHF. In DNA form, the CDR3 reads TGCAGTGCTAGTGACCACCGTCGGTCCTATAATTCACCCCTCCACTTT.

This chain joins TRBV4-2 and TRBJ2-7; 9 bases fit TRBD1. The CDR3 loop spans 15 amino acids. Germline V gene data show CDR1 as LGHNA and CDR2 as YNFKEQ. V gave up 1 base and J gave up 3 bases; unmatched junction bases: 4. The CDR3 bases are TGTGCCAGCAGCCAAGGGGGGACAGGGTTCTACGAGCAGTACTTC. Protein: CASSQGGTGFYEQYF.

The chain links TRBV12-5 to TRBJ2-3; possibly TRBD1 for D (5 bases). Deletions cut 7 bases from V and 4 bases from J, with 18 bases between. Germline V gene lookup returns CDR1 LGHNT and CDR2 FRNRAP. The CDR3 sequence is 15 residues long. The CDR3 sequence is CASDRGATSADTQYF. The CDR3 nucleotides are TGTGCTAGTGACCGTGGGGCAACTTCAGCAGATACGCAGTATTTT. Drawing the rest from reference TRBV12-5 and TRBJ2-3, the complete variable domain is DARVTQTPRHKVTEMGQEVTMRCQPILGHNTVFWYRQTMMQGLELLAYFRNRAPLDDSGMPKDRFSAEMPDATLATLKIQPSEPRDSAVYFCASDRGATSADTQYFGPGTRLTVL.

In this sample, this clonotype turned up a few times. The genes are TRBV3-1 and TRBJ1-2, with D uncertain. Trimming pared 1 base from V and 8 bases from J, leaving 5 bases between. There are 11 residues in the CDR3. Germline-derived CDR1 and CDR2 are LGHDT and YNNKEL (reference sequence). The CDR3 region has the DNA TGTGCCAGCAGCCAAGGAAAAGGCTACACCTTC. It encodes CASSQGKGYTF.

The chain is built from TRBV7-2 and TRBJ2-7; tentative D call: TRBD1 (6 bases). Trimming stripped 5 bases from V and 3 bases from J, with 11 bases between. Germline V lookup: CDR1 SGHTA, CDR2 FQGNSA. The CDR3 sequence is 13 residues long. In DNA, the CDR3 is TGTGCCAGCAGCACGGGACAAGTCTACGAGCAGTACTTC. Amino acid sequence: CASSTGQVYEQYF.

CDR3 residues: CSVDQGLRETQYF. The CDR3 nucleotides are TGCAGCGTTGACCAGGGATTACGAGAGACCCAGTACTTC. This sequence joins TRBV29-1 and TRBJ2-5; TRBD1 is a possible D gene (5 bases). The CDR3 extends over 13 amino acids. Germline assignment: CDR1 SQVTM and CDR2 ANQGSEA. Trimming took 3 bases from V and 4 from J, leaving 12 bases between them.

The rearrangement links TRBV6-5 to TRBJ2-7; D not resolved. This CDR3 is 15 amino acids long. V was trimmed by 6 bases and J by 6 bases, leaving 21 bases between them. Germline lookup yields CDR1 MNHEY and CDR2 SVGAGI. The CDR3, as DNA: TGTGCCAGCAGCCCACCAGGTACCAGGACGGCCGAGCAGTACTTC. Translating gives CASSPPGTRTAEQYF.